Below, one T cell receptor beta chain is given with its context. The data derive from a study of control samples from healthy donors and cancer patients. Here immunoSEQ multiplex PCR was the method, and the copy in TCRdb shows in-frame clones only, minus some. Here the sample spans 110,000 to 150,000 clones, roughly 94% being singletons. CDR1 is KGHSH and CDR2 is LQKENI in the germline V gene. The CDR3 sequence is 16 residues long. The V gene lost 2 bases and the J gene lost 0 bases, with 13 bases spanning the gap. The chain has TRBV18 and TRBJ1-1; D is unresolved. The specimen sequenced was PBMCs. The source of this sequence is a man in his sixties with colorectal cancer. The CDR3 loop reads CASSPSTVTMNTEAFF. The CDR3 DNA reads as TGTGCCAGCTCACCATCTACGGTCACCATGAACACTGAAGCTTTCTTT.